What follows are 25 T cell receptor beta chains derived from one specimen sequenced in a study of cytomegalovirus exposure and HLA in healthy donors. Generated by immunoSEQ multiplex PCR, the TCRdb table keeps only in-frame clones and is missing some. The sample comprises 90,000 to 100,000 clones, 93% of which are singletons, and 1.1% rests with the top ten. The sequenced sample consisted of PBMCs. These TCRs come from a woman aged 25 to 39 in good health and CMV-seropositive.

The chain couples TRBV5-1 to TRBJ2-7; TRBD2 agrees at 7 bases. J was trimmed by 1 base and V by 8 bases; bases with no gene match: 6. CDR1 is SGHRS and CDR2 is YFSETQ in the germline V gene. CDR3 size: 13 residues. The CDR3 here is CASQRGGSYEQYF. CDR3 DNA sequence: TGCGCCAGTCAGCGGGGAGGGTCCTACGAGCAGTACTTC.

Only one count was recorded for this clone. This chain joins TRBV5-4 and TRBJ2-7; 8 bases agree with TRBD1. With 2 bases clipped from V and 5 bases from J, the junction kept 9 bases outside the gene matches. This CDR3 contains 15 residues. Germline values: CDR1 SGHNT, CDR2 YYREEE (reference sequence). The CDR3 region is CASSFVDRELHEQYF. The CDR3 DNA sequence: TGTGCCAGCAGCTTCGTGGACAGGGAGTTACACGAGCAGTACTTC.

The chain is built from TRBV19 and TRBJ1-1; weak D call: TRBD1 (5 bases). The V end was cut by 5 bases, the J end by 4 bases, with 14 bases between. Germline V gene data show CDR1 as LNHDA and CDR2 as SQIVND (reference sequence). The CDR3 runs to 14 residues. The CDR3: CASSPTGGATEAFF. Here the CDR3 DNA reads TGTGCCAGTAGTCCCACGGGTGGGGCCACTGAAGCTTTCTTT.

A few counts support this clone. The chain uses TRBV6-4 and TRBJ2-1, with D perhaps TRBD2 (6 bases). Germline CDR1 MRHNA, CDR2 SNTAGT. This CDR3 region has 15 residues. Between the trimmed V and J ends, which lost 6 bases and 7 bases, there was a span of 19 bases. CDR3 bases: TGTGCCAGCAGCGAGCTATTAAATAGCGGAAATGAGCAGTTCTTC. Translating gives CASSELLNSGNEQFF.

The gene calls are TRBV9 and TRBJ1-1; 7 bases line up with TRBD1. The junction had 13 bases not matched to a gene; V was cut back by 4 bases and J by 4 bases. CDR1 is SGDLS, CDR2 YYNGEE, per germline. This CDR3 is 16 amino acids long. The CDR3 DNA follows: TGTGCCAGCAGCCCATACGTTAAAGGGGGCCGCACTGAAGCTTTCTTT. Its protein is CASSPYVKGGRTEAFF.

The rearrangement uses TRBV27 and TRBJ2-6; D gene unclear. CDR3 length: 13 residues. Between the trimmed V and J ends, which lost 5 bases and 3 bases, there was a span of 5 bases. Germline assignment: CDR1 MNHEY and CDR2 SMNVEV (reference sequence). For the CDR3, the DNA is TGTGCCAGCAGTCTAAGTGGGGCCAACGTCCTGACTTTC. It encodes CASSLSGANVLTF.

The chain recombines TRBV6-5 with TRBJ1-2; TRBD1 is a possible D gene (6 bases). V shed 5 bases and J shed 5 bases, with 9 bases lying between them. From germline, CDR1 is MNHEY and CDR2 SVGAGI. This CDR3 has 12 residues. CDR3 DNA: TGTGCCAGCAGTGACAGGTCTTATGGCTACACCTTC. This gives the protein CASSDRSYGYTF.

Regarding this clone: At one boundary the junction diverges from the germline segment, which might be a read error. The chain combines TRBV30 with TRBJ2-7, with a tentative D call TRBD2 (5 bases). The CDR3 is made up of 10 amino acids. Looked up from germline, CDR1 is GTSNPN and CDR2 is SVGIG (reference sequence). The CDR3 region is CAWRRTSWHF. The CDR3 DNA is TGTGCCTGGAGACGGACTTCCTGGCACTTC.

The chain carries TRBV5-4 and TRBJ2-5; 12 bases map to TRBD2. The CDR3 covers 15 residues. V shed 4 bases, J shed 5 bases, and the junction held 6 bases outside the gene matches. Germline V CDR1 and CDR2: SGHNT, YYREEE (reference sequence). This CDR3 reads CASSPSGRGGETQYF. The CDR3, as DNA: TGTGCCAGCAGCCCTAGCGGGAGGGGAGGTGAGACCCAGTACTTC. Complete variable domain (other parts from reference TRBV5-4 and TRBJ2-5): ETGVTQSPTHLIKTRGQQVTLRCSSQSGHNTVSWYQQALGQGPQFIFQYYREEENGRGNFPPRFSGLQFPNYSSELNVNALELDDSALYLCASSPSGRGGETQYFGPGTRLLVL.

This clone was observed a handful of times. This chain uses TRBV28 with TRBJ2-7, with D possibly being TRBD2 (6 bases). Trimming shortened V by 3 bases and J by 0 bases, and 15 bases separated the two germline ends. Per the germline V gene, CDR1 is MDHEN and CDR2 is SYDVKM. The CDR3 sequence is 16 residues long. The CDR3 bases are TGTGCCAGCAGTTTCCGGAAAGCGGGCACCTCCTACGAGCAGTACTTC. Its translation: CASSFRKAGTSYEQYF.

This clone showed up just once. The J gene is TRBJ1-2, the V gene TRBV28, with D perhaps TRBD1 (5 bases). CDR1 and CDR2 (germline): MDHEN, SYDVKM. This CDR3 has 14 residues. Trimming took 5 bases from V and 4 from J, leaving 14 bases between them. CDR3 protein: CASSPLDSSYGYTF. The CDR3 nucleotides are TGTGCCAGCAGTCCCCTAGACAGTAGCTATGGCTACACCTTC.

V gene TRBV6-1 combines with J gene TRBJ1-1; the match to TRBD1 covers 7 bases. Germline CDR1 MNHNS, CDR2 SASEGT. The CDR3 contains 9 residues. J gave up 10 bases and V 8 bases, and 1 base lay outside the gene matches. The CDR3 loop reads CASDRAAFF. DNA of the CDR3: TGTGCCAGCGACAGGGCAGCTTTCTTT.

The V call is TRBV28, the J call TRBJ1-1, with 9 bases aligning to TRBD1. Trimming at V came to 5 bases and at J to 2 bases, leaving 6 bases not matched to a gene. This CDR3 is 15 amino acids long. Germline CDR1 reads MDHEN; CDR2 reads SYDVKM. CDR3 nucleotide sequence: TGTGCCAGCAGTCCCCGGACAGGGGCAAACACTGAAGCTTTCTTT. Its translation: CASSPRTGANTEAFF. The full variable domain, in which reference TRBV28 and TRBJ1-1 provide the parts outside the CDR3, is DVKVTQSSRYLVKRTGEKVFLECVQDMDHENMFWYRQDPGLGLRLIYFSYDVKMKEKGDIPEGYSVSREKKERFSLILESASTNQTSMYLCASSPRTGANTEAFFGQGTRLTVV.

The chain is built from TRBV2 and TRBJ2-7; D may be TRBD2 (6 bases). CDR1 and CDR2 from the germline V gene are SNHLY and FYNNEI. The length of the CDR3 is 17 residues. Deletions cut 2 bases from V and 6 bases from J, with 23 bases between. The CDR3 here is CASSESGGVGLRLEQYF. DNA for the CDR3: TGTGCCAGCAGTGAAAGTGGAGGGGTCGGGCTCAGACTCGAGCAGTACTTC.

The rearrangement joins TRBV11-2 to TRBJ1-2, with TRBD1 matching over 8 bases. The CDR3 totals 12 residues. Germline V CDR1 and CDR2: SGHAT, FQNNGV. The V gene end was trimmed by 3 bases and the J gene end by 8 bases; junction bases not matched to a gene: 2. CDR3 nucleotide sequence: TGTGCCAGCAGCTTGGGACAGGAAGGCTACACCTTC. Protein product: CASSLGQEGYTF.

The CDR3: CASSFDSSYEQYF. Written as DNA, the CDR3 is TGTGCCAGCAGTTTCGACAGCTCCTACGAGCAGTACTTC. V usage is TRBV27 and J usage is TRBJ2-7, with a weak D call TRBD1 (5 bases). Germline values: CDR1 MNHEY, CDR2 SMNVEV (reference sequence). The CDR3 is made up of 13 amino acids. V lost 3 bases to trimming and J lost 0 bases, with 6 bases between them.

The chain's CDR3 is CASSYSAPSSGNTIYF. As DNA, the CDR3 is TGTGCCAGCAGTTACTCGGCTCCCTCCTCTGGAAACACCATATATTTT. The rearrangement links TRBV6-6 to TRBJ1-3; D unresolved. Trimming took off 0 bases at V and 0 bases at J, with 9 bases between the two ends. The germline V gene encodes CDR1 MNHNY and CDR2 SVGAGI (reference sequence). The CDR3 runs to 16 residues.

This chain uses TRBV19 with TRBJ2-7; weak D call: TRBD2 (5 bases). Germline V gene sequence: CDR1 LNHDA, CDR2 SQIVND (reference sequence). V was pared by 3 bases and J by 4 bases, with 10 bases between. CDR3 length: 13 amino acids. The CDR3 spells CASSMVASYEQYF. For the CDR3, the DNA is TGTGCCAGTAGTATGGTAGCGAGTTACGAGCAGTACTTC.

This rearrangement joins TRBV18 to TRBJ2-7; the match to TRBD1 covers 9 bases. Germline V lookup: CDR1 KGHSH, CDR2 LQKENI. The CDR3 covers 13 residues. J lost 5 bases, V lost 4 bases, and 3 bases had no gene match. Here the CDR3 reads CASSRDRADEQYF. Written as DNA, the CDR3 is TGTGCCAGCTCACGGGACAGGGCCGACGAGCAGTACTTC.

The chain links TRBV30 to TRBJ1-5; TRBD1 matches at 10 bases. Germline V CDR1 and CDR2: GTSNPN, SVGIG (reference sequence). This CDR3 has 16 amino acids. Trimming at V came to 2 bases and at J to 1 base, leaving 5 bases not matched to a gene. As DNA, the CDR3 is TGTGCCTGGAGTCCTGGGACAGGGGCGAGCAATCAGCCCCAGCATTTT. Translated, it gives CAWSPGTGASNQPQHF.

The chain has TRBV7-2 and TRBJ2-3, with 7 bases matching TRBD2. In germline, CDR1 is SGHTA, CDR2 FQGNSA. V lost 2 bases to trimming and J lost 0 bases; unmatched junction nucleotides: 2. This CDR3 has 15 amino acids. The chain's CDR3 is CASSLLAASTDTQYF. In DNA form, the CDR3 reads TGTGCCAGCAGCTTACTAGCGGCGAGCACAGATACGCAGTATTTT.

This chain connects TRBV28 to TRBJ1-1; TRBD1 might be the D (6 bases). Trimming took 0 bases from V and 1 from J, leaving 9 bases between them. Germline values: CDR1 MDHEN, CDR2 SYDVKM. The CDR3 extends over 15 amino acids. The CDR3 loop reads CASSLWGAKNTEAFF. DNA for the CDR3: TGTGCCAGCAGTTTATGGGGGGCAAAGAACACTGAAGCTTTCTTT.

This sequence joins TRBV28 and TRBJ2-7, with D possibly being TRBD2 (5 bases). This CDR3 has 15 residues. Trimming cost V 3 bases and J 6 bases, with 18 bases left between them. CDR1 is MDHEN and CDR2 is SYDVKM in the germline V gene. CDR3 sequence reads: CASSLGGGGVGEQYF. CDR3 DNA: TGTGCCAGCAGTTTGGGTGGAGGCGGTGTGGGCGAGCAGTACTTC.

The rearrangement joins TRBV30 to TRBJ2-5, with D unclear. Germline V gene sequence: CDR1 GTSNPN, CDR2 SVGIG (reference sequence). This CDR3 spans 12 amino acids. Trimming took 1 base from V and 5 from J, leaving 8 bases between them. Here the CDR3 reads CAWSAWAETQYF. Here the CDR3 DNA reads TGTGCCTGGAGTGCGTGGGCGGAGACCCAGTACTTC.

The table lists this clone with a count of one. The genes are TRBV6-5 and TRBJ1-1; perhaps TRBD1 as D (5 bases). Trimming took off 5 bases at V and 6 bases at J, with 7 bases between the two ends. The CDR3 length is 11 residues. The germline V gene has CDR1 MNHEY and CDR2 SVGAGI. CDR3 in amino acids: CASSQGSEAFF. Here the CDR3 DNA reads TGTGCCAGCAGTCAGGGATCTGAAGCTTTCTTT.